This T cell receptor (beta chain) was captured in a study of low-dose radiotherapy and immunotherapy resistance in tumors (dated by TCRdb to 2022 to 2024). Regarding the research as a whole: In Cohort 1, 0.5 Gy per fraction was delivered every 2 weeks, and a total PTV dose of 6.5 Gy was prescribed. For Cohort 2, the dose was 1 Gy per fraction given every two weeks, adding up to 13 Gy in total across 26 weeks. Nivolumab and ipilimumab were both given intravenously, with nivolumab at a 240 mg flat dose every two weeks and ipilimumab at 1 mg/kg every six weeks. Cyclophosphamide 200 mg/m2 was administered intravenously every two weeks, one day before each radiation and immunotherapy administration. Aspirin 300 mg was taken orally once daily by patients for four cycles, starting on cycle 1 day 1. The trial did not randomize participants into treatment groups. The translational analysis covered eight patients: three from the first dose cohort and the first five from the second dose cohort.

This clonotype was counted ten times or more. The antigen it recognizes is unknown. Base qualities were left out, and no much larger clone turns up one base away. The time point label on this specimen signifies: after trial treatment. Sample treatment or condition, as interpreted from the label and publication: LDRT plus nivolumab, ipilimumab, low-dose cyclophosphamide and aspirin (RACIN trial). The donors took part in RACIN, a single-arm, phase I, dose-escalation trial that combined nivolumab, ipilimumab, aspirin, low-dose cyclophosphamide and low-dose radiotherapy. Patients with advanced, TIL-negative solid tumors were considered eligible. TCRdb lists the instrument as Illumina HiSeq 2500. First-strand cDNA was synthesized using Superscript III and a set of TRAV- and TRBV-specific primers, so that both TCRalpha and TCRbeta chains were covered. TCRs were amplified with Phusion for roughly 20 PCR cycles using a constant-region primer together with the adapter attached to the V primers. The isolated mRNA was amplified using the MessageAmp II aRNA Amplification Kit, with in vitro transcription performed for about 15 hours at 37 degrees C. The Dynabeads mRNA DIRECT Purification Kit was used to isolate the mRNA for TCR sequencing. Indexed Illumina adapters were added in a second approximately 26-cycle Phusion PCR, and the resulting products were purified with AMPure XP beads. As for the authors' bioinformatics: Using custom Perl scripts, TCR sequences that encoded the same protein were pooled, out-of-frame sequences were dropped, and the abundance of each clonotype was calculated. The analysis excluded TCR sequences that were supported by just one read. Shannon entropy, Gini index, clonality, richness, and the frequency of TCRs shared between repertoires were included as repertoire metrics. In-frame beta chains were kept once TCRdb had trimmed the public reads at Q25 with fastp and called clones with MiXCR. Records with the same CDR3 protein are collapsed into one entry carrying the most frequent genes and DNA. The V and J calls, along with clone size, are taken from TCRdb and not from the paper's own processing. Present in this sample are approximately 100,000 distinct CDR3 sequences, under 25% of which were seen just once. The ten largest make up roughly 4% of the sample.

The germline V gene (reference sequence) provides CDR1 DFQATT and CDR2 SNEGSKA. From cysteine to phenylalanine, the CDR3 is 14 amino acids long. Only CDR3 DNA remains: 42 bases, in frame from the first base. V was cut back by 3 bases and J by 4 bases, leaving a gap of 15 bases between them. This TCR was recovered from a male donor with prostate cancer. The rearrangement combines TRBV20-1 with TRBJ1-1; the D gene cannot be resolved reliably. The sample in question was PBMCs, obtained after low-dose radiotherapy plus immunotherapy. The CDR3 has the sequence CSARGGGERTEAFF. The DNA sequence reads TGCAGTGCTAGGGGTGGCGGCGAACGCACTGAAGCTTTCTTT.